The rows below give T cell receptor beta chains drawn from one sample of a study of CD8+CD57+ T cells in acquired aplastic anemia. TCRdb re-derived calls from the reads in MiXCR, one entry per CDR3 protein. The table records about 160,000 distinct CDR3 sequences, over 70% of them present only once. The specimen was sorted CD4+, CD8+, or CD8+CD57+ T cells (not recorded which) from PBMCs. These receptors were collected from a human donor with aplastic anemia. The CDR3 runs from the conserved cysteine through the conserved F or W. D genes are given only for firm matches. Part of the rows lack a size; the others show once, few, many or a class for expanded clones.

CDR3 protein: CASSRYGGTGGEQYF
CDR3 DNA: TGCGCCAGCAGCAGATACGGCGGGACAGGGGGCGAGCAGTACTTC
D gene: TRBD1
J gene: TRBJ2-7
clone size: -
V gene: TRBV5-1

CDR3 protein: CASRPTGASTDTQYF
CDR3 DNA: TGTGCCAGTAGGCCGACAGGGGCGAGCACAGATACGCAGTATTTT
D gene: TRBD1
J gene: TRBJ2-3
clone size: -
V gene: TRBV19

CDR3 protein: CATSDPGQTYEQYF
CDR3 DNA: TGTGCCACCAGTGACCCCGGACAGACCTACGAGCAGTACTTC
D gene: -
J gene: TRBJ2-7
clone size: -
V gene: TRBV24-1

CDR3 protein: CASRPKVSSDEQYF
CDR3 DNA: TGTGCCAGCAGGCCCAAAGTGAGTAGCGATGAGCAGTATTTT
D gene: -
J gene: TRBJ2-3
clone size: -
V gene: TRBV10-3

CDR3 protein: CASSTPSGGPETQYF
CDR3 DNA: TGTGCCAGTAGTACCCCTTCGGGAGGGCCAGAGACCCAGTACTTC
D gene: TRBD2
J gene: TRBJ2-5
clone size: -
V gene: TRBV19

CDR3 protein: CASSLAGTEETQYF
CDR3 DNA: TGTGCCAGCAGCTTGGCGGGGACAGAAGAGACCCAGTACTTC
D gene: TRBD1
J gene: TRBJ2-5
clone size: -
V gene: TRBV5-5

CDR3 protein: CSVPTTGGYTF
CDR3 DNA: TGCAGCGTTCCCACCACAGGGGGCTACACCTTC
D gene: -
J gene: TRBJ1-2
clone size: -
V gene: TRBV29-1

CDR3 protein: CASSLGQGRNSPLHF
CDR3 DNA: TGTGCCAGCAGCTTGGGACAGGGTAGAAATTCACCCCTCCACTTT
D gene: TRBD1
J gene: TRBJ1-6
clone size: -
V gene: TRBV5-5

CDR3 protein: CSARGGGASYNEQFF
CDR3 DNA: TGCAGTGCTAGAGGCGGGGGGGCCTCCTACAATGAGCAGTTCTTC
D gene: TRBD2
J gene: TRBJ2-1
clone size: -
V gene: TRBV20-1

CDR3 protein: CASSLGTGWYEQYF
CDR3 DNA: TGTGCCAGCAGCCTAGGGACGGGCTGGTACGAGCAGTACTTC
D gene: -
J gene: TRBJ2-7
clone size: -
V gene: TRBV7-2

CDR3 protein: CASRLQPNQPQHF
CDR3 DNA: TGTGCCAGCCGACTGCAGCCAAATCAGCCCCAGCATTTT
D gene: -
J gene: TRBJ1-5
clone size: -
V gene: TRBV12-3/TRBV12-4

CDR3 protein: CSTSRVGSQETQYF
CDR3 DNA: TGCAGCACTTCCAGGGTAGGGAGCCAAGAGACCCAGTACTTC
D gene: -
J gene: TRBJ2-5
clone size: -
V gene: TRBV29-1

CDR3 protein: CSVEFRQGPTGTNEKLFF
CDR3 DNA: TGCAGCGTTGAGTTTCGGCAGGGGCCGACAGGGACTAATGAAAAACTGTTTTTT
D gene: TRBD1
J gene: TRBJ1-4
clone size: -
V gene: TRBV29-1

CDR3 protein: CASSLVGGYQPQHF
CDR3 DNA: TGTGCCAGCAGCTTGGTCGGGGGGTATCAGCCCCAGCATTTT
D gene: -
J gene: TRBJ1-5
clone size: -
V gene: TRBV7-9

CDR3 protein: CSARGDRDQPQHF
CDR3 DNA: TGCAGTGCTAGAGGAGACAGGGACCAGCCCCAGCATTTT
D gene: TRBD1
J gene: TRBJ1-5
clone size: -
V gene: TRBV20-1

CDR3 protein: CASSDGAEIQPLHF
CDR3 DNA: TGTGCCAGCAGTGATGGGGCCGAGATTCAACCCCTCCACTTT
D gene: -
J gene: TRBJ1-6
clone size: -
V gene: TRBV10-3

CDR3 protein: CASSLRGRLYEQYF
CDR3 DNA: TGTGCCAGCAGCCTCAGGGGGCGCCTCTACGAGCAGTACTTC
D gene: TRBD1
J gene: TRBJ2-7
clone size: -
V gene: TRBV9

CDR3 protein: CASSLATVGGTDTQYF
CDR3 DNA: TGTGCCAGCAGCTTAGCCACCGTAGGCGGGACAGATACGCAGTATTTT
D gene: -
J gene: TRBJ2-3
clone size: -
V gene: TRBV11-2

CDR3 protein: CASSQEGLGTDTQYF
CDR3 DNA: TGCGCCAGCAGCCAGGAGGGACTCGGCACAGATACGCAGTATTTT
D gene: -
J gene: TRBJ2-3
clone size: -
V gene: TRBV5-1

CDR3 protein: CASSSLAGGAGELFF
CDR3 DNA: TGTGCCAGCAGCTCCTTAGCGGGAGGGGCCGGGGAGCTGTTTTTT
D gene: TRBD2
J gene: TRBJ2-2
clone size: -
V gene: TRBV7-9

CDR3 protein: CASSLAEVRTSKLYEQYF
CDR3 DNA: TGTGCCAGCAGCTTAGCAGAGGTCAGGACTAGCAAATTATACGAGCAGTACTTC
D gene: TRBD2
J gene: TRBJ2-7
clone size: -
V gene: TRBV7-8

CDR3 protein: CASSFSGQDTQYF
CDR3 DNA: TGTGCCAGCAGCTTCTCAGGGCAAGATACGCAGTATTTT
D gene: -
J gene: TRBJ2-3
clone size: -
V gene: TRBV7-2

CDR3 protein: CATSRGLDTDTQYF
CDR3 DNA: TGTGCCACCAGCAGGGGGCTTGACACAGATACGCAGTATTTT
D gene: -
J gene: TRBJ2-3
clone size: -
V gene: TRBV15

CDR3 protein: CASSQDVGPYEQYF
CDR3 DNA: TGTGCCAGCAGCCAAGATGTTGGGCCCTACGAGCAGTACTTC
D gene: -
J gene: TRBJ2-7
clone size: -
V gene: TRBV14

CDR3 protein: CASSPPGTPYEQYF
CDR3 DNA: TGTGCCAGCAGCCCCCCGGGGACCCCCTACGAGCAGTACTTC
D gene: -
J gene: TRBJ2-7
clone size: -
V gene: TRBV6-5

CDR3 protein: CSARDLVGELFF
CDR3 DNA: TGCAGTGCTAGAGATCTAGTCGGGGAGCTGTTTTTT
D gene: -
J gene: TRBJ2-2
clone size: -
V gene: TRBV20-1

CDR3 protein: CASSERGERTEAFF
CDR3 DNA: TGTGCCAGCAGTGAAAGAGGGGAGAGGACTGAAGCTTTCTTT
D gene: -
J gene: TRBJ1-1
clone size: few
V gene: TRBV2

CDR3 protein: CASSHTAGGYTDTQYF
CDR3 DNA: TGCGCCAGCAGCCATACAGCGGGGGGATACACAGATACGCAGTATTTT
D gene: TRBD2
J gene: TRBJ2-3
clone size: -
V gene: TRBV4-3

CDR3 protein: CASSLSAVSGNTIYF
CDR3 DNA: TGTGCCAGCAGCTTATCGGCAGTCTCTGGAAACACCATATATTTT
D gene: -
J gene: TRBJ1-3
clone size: many
V gene: TRBV11-2

CDR3 protein: CASSLDSMNTEAFF
CDR3 DNA: TGTGCCAGCAGCTTAGACAGCATGAACACTGAAGCTTTCTTT
D gene: -
J gene: TRBJ1-1
clone size: once
V gene: TRBV11-2

CDR3 protein: CSVDPSLTDTQYF
CDR3 DNA: TGCAGCGTTGACCCATCCCTCACAGATACGCAGTATTTT
D gene: -
J gene: TRBJ2-3
clone size: -
V gene: TRBV29-1

CDR3 protein: CASSSMAGVLETQYF
CDR3 DNA: TGTGCCAGCAGCTCCATGGCAGGGGTACTAGAGACCCAGTACTTC
D gene: -
J gene: TRBJ2-5
clone size: -
V gene: TRBV7-2

CDR3 protein: CSTIRTGDPNYGYTF
CDR3 DNA: TGCAGTACAATCCGGACAGGGGACCCTAACTATGGCTACACCTTC
D gene: TRBD1
J gene: TRBJ1-2
clone size: many
V gene: TRBV20-1

CDR3 protein: CSARLAGGMETQYF
CDR3 DNA: TGCAGTGCTAGATTGGCGGGAGGGATGGAGACCCAGTACTTC
D gene: TRBD2
J gene: TRBJ2-5
clone size: -
V gene: TRBV20-1

CDR3 protein: CASSWDRETQYF
CDR3 DNA: TGTGCCAGCAGTTGGGACAGAGAGACCCAGTACTTC
D gene: TRBD1
J gene: TRBJ2-5
clone size: few
V gene: TRBV12-3/TRBV12-4

CDR3 protein: CASSDGGEGTQYF
CDR3 DNA: TGTGCCAGCAGTGACGGCGGGGAAGGGACCCAGTACTTC
D gene: -
J gene: TRBJ2-5
clone size: few
V gene: TRBV6-4

CDR3 protein: CASSSQGNSGNTIYF
CDR3 DNA: TGCGCCAGCAGTTCCCAGGGCAACTCTGGAAACACCATATATTTT
D gene: -
J gene: TRBJ1-3
clone size: -
V gene: TRBV5-1

CDR3 protein: CSVVLENQESQYF
CDR3 DNA: TGCAGCGTTGTGTTGGAGAACCAAGAGAGCCAGTACTTC
D gene: -
J gene: TRBJ2-5
clone size: -
V gene: TRBV29-1

CDR3 protein: CASSESGGGYNEQFF
CDR3 DNA: TGTGCCAGCAGTGAATCCGGGGGTGGATACAATGAGCAGTTCTTC
D gene: -
J gene: TRBJ2-1
clone size: -
V gene: TRBV25-1